Listed below are T cell receptor beta chains from one sample, sequenced in a study of T-cell memory formation after mild COVID-19. TCRdb analysed the 5' RACE reads with MiXCR anew, one entry per CDR3 protein. The table records about 210,000 distinct CDR3 sequences, 27% of them present only once. Sequenced input: PBMCs or a T cell subset sorted from them (not recorded which). These receptors were obtained from an adult woman who had mild COVID-19 (a few samples of this study predate the infection). Cell type and time point are not known. CDR3s include the opening cysteine and the closing phenylalanine or tryptophan. The order of the fields is J gene, V gene, CDR3 protein.

j_call: TRBJ2-7; v_call: TRBV9; cdr3_aa: CASSARDRGLREQYF
j_call: TRBJ1-1; v_call: TRBV6-2/TRBV6-3; cdr3_aa: CASSYAATEAFF
j_call: TRBJ1-2; v_call: TRBV19; cdr3_aa: CASSRDSNYGYTF
j_call: TRBJ2-7; v_call: TRBV15; cdr3_aa: CATSRAGGTYEQYF
j_call: TRBJ1-2; v_call: TRBV15; cdr3_aa: CATSRSGFGYGYTF
j_call: TRBJ2-6; v_call: TRBV7-3; cdr3_aa: CASSHRGISSSGANVLTF
j_call: TRBJ1-2; v_call: TRBV27; cdr3_aa: CASSLRTDYGYTF
j_call: TRBJ1-4; v_call: TRBV5-6; cdr3_aa: CASSLGTLAGREKLFF
j_call: TRBJ2-2; v_call: TRBV12-3/TRBV12-4; cdr3_aa: CASSLALISGVNTGELFF
j_call: TRBJ2-1; v_call: TRBV24-1; cdr3_aa: CATRDRGKQFF
j_call: TRBJ1-1; v_call: TRBV4-2; cdr3_aa: CASSQDTEAVAFF